This record looks at one T cell receptor beta chain sequence and its context. The antigen is undetermined. This sample was taken from a study of post-analysis software for immune sequencing data. Unique molecular identifiers tagged the TCR beta cDNA libraries. Between roughly 0.9 and 11 million T cells gave rise to 500,000 to 600,000 cDNA molecules. MiXCR was run by TCRdb on the PCR reads, yielding one entry per CDR3 protein. Of hundreds of thousands of distinct CDR3 sequences listed, 44% are singletons. The CDR3 loop spans 15 amino acids. V was clipped by 2 bases and J by 2 bases, with 12 bases between them. Study findings and constraints: Diversity measured as normalized Chao1 was significantly lower in multiple sclerosis patients than in controls. Controls had lower frequencies than patients of four or five TRBV segments, which included TRBV5-6, TRBV5-1 and TRBV20-1.

This TCR came from a girl between 5 and 17 years old with multiple sclerosis. The genes are TRBV12-3 or TRBV12-4 and TRBJ1-2; no definite D call. Sequencing input: blood. This chain's CDR3 is CASSLPAGYNYGYTF. The CDR3 coding sequence is TGTGCCAGCAGTTTACCCGCGGGGTACAACTATGGCTACACCTTC.